Here is one TCR beta chain with its context. This clonotype was seen a handful of times. Its antigen specificity is not known. Base-call qualities are not available, and no considerably larger clone is one nucleotide away. The library was generated by 5' RACE. The instrument given in TCRdb is Illumina HiSeq 2000. Template switching added a universal primer binding site, and the final cDNA carried a unique molecular identifier that allowed TCR cDNA molecules to be counted accurately. Specific primers in the conserved constant-segment region were used to synthesize first-strand cDNA for the TCR alpha and beta chains. Each cDNA library was double barcoded, with a SMART-Mk sample barcode plus Illumina barcodes, to control for contamination. Two successive PCR steps introduced TruSeq adapter sequences along with Illumina sample barcodes. Sequencing of the TCR alpha and beta cDNA libraries was done on the Illumina HiSeq platform using custom primers. As for the original processing: Unique molecular identifiers were extracted from raw reads with MiGEC, and CDR3 positions were determined with MiXCR. Recombination models were inferred per individual with the repgenHMM and IGoR tools using an EM algorithm. The analysis of shared clonotypes was done with the tcR package in R, with sharing normalized by the product of cloneset sizes. To study raw recombination free of thymic and clonal selection effects, out-of-frame nonproductive sequences were analyzed. Through fastp at Q25 and MiXCR, TCRdb rebuilt clones from the public reads, retaining in-frame beta chains. Under each unique CDR3 protein, matching rows form one entry showing the most common genes and DNA. The authors' filters were not applied to this entry. For this sample the table gives some 690,000 distinct CDR3 sequences, of which less than 25% were detected only once. The ten biggest clones cover more than 4% of the sample.

Including cysteine and phenylalanine, the CDR3 has 13 amino acids. Kept here is only the CDR3 DNA, which spans 39 bases and is read in frame from base 1. CDR1 and CDR2 were assigned from the germline V gene (reference sequence) as DFQATT and SNEGSKA. V lost 3 bases and J lost 9 bases; the stretch between them is 15 bases long. This specimen belongs to a study of identical twins (dated by TCRdb to about 2016). Background on the whole study: To test whether fetal clonotypes persist, this study deep-sequenced TCR alpha and beta repertoires from monozygotic twins, from unrelated adults of various ages, and from cord blood. Replicate twin experiments were performed at different times using different library preparation protocols to rule out contamination.

Every donor was a healthy Caucasian. The twin cohort consisted of three pairs of female monozygotic twins, all aged about 18 to 30 years. The RNA used for TCR libraries was isolated from peripheral blood mononuclear cells. What the work shows at the level of the full study, not this receptor alone: In beta out-of-frame sequences, excess twin sharing was weaker, because having fewer shared sequences lowered the signal-to-noise ratio. Zero-insertion analyses could be partly confounded by invariant T cells such as MAIT and iNKT, though diverse VJ usage argued against such confounding for most clonotypes. In monozygotic twins, out-of-frame TCR alpha sharing was systematically underestimated by recombination models, although the models agreed with sharing between unrelated individuals. Compared with coincidental sharing between unrelated individuals, an excess of low generation-probability sequences was observed among out-of-frame TCR alpha sequences shared between twins. Fewer insertions were carried by abundant cord blood beta clonotypes; a weaker similar trend was observed in young adult naive repertoires, while no such trend was observed in memory repertoires. Because the same donors could not be followed over many years, the conclusions relied on cross-sectional statistical analysis.

This sample was also put to use in a study of T cells expressing NK-cell markers. The second study's authors report: TCR beta-chain repertoires were profiled in sorted CD3+CD56+NKG2C+, CD3+CD56+NKG2C- and CD3+CD56-NKG2C+ T-cell subsets from several donors. Of the eight sequenced donors, seven were found to be HCMV-seropositive and one was found to be HCMV-seronegative. In several experiments an anti-gammadeltaTCR antibody was added to restrict sorting to alphabetaTCR-expressing T cells. In six donors, the dominant CD3+CD56+NKG2C+ clonotypes were among the top 10 CD8+ clonotypes and accounted for roughly 1.0-8% of CD8+ T cells. Those dominant clonotypes were again the most abundant among CD3+CD56-NKG2C+ cells in a handful of donors, at roughly 28.3-60.1%. Whether the expanded NKG2C-expressing T cell clones were specific for HCMV antigens remained unclear. Randomly selected healthy volunteers, three men and five women, were used as the eight sequenced donors. A commercial ELISA kit detecting HCMV-specific IgG in serum was used to determine HCMV serostatus. For 5 or 6 donors, unsorted PBMC were also used to sequence bulk peripheral blood T-cell repertoires. MIGEC was used to demultiplex reads and group the reads by UMI, and MiTCR was used to assemble and quantify clonotypes. To exclude erroneous sequences, only TCR cDNA sequences supported by at least two reads were retained. The tcR package was used for downstream repertoire analysis, and clonotypes were matched between fractions using CDR3 nucleotide sequence together with V segment. Antigen specificity was annotated against VDJdb with VDJmatch, allowing one amino acid substitution in CDR3.

The chain is made from TRBV20-1 and TRBJ2-1; the D gene cannot be named for sure. The TCR originated in a woman between 18 and 29 years old in good health. Sample: PBMCs. The nucleotide sequence is TGCAGTGCTAGGATCCCCCACAGTAGTGAGCAGTTCTTC. It specifies CSARIPHSSEQFF.